This is a list of T cell receptor beta chains from one sample in a study of blood T cell repertoires in COVID-19. Assay used: immunoSEQ multiplex PCR; TCRdb lists only in-frame clones, some missing. The sample holds over 130,000 clones, 90% seen once. Sequenced: peripheral blood. The receptors come from a woman older than 75 with acute or convalescent COVID-19. CDR3s include the opening cysteine and the closing phenylalanine or tryptophan. D genes are given only for firm matches. Clone size is shown for a subset of rows, as once, few, many or a class of expanded clone.

length	J	size	D	V	DNA	CDR3
14	TRBJ1-1	.	TRBD1	TRBV7-3	TGTGCCAGCAGCCCGTCGACAGGGGTGGCTGAAGCTTTCTTT	CASSPSTGVAEAFF
18	TRBJ2-6	.	TRBD1	TRBV7-9	TGTGCCAGCAGCCGAAAACCGACAGGGGGCTCTGGGGCCAACGTCCTGACTTTC	CASSRKPTGGSGANVLTF
15	TRBJ2-5	.	TRBD1	TRBV3-1/TRBV3-2	TGTGCCAGCAGCCGCCCGGGACAGGGGGTAGAGACCCAGTACTTC	CASSRPGQGVETQYF
14	TRBJ1-2	.	TRBD1	TRBV5-4	TGTGCCAGCAGCTCCCCAGGGGGCCCGGGTGGCTACACCTTC	CASSSPGGPGGYTF
14	TRBJ1-2	.	TRBD1	TRBV2	TGTGCCAACATCCGGGACAGGGGATCTTATGGCTACACCTTC	CANIRDRGSYGYTF
17	TRBJ2-2	.	TRBD2	TRBV5-1	TGCGCCAGCAGCTTTTCCCCCAGCGGGGCGAACACCGGGGAGCTGTTTTTT	CASSFSPSGANTGELFF
16	TRBJ2-5	once	.	TRBV14	TGTGCCAGCAGCCAAGGCTCCAGTAACCCCACGGAGACCCAGTACTTC	CASSQGSSNPTETQYF
15	TRBJ2-1	.	.	TRBV9	TGTGCCAGCAGCGCCCAGGTGGGGGGCTACAATGAGCAGTTCTTC	CASSAQVGGYNEQFF
15	TRBJ1-2	.	TRBD1	TRBV6-5	TGTGCGCCCCGGGACAGCGGACTCCTAAACTATGGCTACACCTTC	CAPRDSGLLNYGYTF
14	TRBJ1-5	.	.	TRBV27	TGTGCCAGCAGTCGCCGGCAGGGCGGTCAGCCCCAGCATTTT	CASSRRQGGQPQHF
16	TRBJ1-1	once	.	TRBV7-8	TGTGCCAGCAGCTTAGCGGGGCCTATTATGAACACTGAAGCTTTCTTT	CASSLAGPIMNTEAFF
15	TRBJ1-2	.	.	TRBV19	TGTGCCAGTAGTACAGGGGCTGCCGGGGAAAATGGCTACACCTTC	CASSTGAAGENGYTF
14	TRBJ1-1	.	.	TRBV7-9	TGTGCCAGCAGCACCGGGACTCCCAACACTGAAGCTTTCTTT	CASSTGTPNTEAFF
16	TRBJ1-2	few	TRBD1	TRBV18	TGTGCCAGCTCACCACGACAGACAGGGGTTTTAGGTGGCTACACCTTC	CASSPRQTGVLGGYTF
19	TRBJ1-1	.	TRBD1	TRBV14	TGTGCCAGCAGCCAACTTGGGGCACGCAGACAGGGTGGGCACACTGAAGCTTTCTTT	CASSQLGARRQGGHTEAFF
14	TRBJ2-7	few	.	TRBV5-1	TGCGCCAGCAGCCCTTGGGACTCCTCCTACGAGCAGTACTTC	CASSPWDSSYEQYF
18	TRBJ2-7	.	TRBD2	TRBV5-8	TGTGCCAGCAGCTCAACAGGACTAGCGGGGCGGGCCACCTACGAGCAGTACTTC	CASSSTGLAGRATYEQYF
15	TRBJ2-7	once	TRBD1	TRBV9	TGTGCCAGCAGCGTAGCCGGGACAGGGGGCTCCGAGCAGTACTTC	CASSVAGTGGSEQYF
13	TRBJ1-3	.	.	TRBV3-1/TRBV3-2	TGTGCCACCAAACAGGGAACTGGAAACACCATATATTTT	CATKQGTGNTIYF
18	TRBJ2-2	few	.	TRBV4-2	TGTGCCAGCAGCCAAGACGGACGGCGGACAACGAACACCGGGGAGCTGTTTTTT	CASSQDGRRTTNTGELFF
15	TRBJ1-5	.	TRBD1	TRBV7-6	TGTGCCAGCAGCTTAAAAGGGGGCGCCGATCAGCCCCAGCATTTT	CASSLKGGADQPQHF
12	TRBJ1-1	once	.	TRBV29-1	TGCAGCGTAAGACAGTTGAACACTGAAGCTTTCTTT	CSVRQLNTEAFF
18	TRBJ1-2	.	TRBD1	TRBV4-1	TGCGCCAGCAGCCAAGGAAAGACAGGGTCCCTTTCAAGTGGTGGCTACACCTTC	CASSQGKTGSLSSGGYTF
15	TRBJ2-1	few	TRBD2	TRBV10-1	TGCGCCAGCAGTGACCCTAGCGGGGGGCGGGATGAGCAGTTCTTC	CASSDPSGGRDEQFF
15	TRBJ2-7	.	.	TRBV9	TGTGCCAGCAGCGTAGGGTCAGGCAGCTCCTACGAGCAGTACTTC	CASSVGSGSSYEQYF
13	TRBJ1-5	.	.	TRBV11-2	TGTGCCAGCAGCTTTAACAGCCAACAGCCCCAGCATTTT	CASSFNSQQPQHF
15	TRBJ1-4	.	.	TRBV5-1	TGCGCCAGCAGCTTGGCCCCGGCAGGGAATGAAAAACTGTTTTTT	CASSLAPAGNEKLFF
13	TRBJ1-1	.	.	TRBV30	TGTGCCTGGAGTGTACTAAGGAACACTGAAGCTTTCTTT	CAWSVLRNTEAFF
15	TRBJ2-6	.	TRBD1	TRBV5-1	TGCGCCAGCAGCCACGACAGGGCCGGGGCCAACGTCCTGACTTTC	CASSHDRAGANVLTF
14	TRBJ1-2	.	.	TRBV2	TGTGCCAGCGGGTCACAGGGTTCTAACTATGGCTACACCTTC	CASGSQGSNYGYTF
15	TRBJ2-6	few	.	TRBV19	TGTGCCAGTAGGTCACAGGGATCTGGGGCCAACGTCCTGACTTTC	CASRSQGSGANVLTF